This T cell receptor (beta chain) emerged from a study of blood T cells in healthy people across ages. Deletions cut 6 bases from V and 5 bases from J, with 16 bases between. There are 14 residues in the CDR3. With a J-beta primer mix and a sample-barcoded 5' primer, a second PCR ran about 7 to 12 cycles. TCRdb processed the 5' RACE reads anew with MiXCR; each CDR3 protein has one entry. The sample lists about 930,000 distinct CDR3 sequences; 25% to 30% were seen once. This clonotype was detected once. The data also belong to a second study, concerning T cells of mothers and their children. That paper adds: Among related mother-child pairs, overlap was slightly higher than in unrelated pairs, though not significantly.

The chain has TRBV12-3 or TRBV12-4 and TRBJ1-1, with D tentatively TRBD1 (6 bases). Sequencing was performed on blood. The sequence was obtained from a woman in her 40s in good health. This chain's CDR3 is CASRGRGARTEAFF. The CDR3 DNA reads TGTGCCAGCAGGGGGCGGGGGGCGCGGACTGAAGCTTTCTTT.